The 23 T cell receptor beta chains presented below share a single source sample, sequenced in a study of cytomegalovirus exposure and HLA in healthy donors. PCR amplification relied on 60 Vbeta primers (plus 13 Jbeta primers). Measured with immunoSEQ multiplex PCR; TCRdb has only the in-frame clones, and not every one. The data hold approximately 190,000 clones, with around 83% observed a single time. The specimen was PBMCs. These receptors were collected from a man in his forties in good health and CMV-seropositive.

V gene TRBV7-9 combines with J gene TRBJ1-4; D remains unclear. The V and J ends lost 5 bases and 4 bases respectively, with 17 bases between them. CDR1 and CDR2 (germline): SEHNR, FQNEAQ (reference sequence). The CDR3 totals 16 residues. The CDR3 here is CASSTFGGLINEKLFF. For the CDR3, the DNA is TGTGCCAGCAGCACCTTTGGCGGGCTCATTAATGAAAAACTGTTTTTT.

V and J are TRBV6-5 and TRBJ2-7; TRBD2 is a possible D gene (5 bases). Trimming took off 11 bases at V and 2 bases at J, with 7 bases between the two ends. CDR3 length: 10 amino acids. The germline V gene encodes CDR1 MNHEY and CDR2 SVGAGI. This CDR3 reads CAVGAYEQYF. The CDR3 region has the DNA TGTGCCGTGGGAGCCTACGAGCAGTACTTC.

The chain has TRBV7-9 and TRBJ1-2; 7 bases agree with TRBD1. V lost 5 bases and J lost 7; bases outside the gene matches: 16. This CDR3 is built from 16 residues. Looked up from germline, CDR1 is SEHNR and CDR2 is FQNEAQ (reference sequence). CDR3 region: CASSLGQAPRDGGYTF. The CDR3 nucleotides are TGTGCCAGCAGCCTTGGACAGGCCCCAAGAGACGGTGGCTACACCTTC.

V gene TRBV5-1 combines with J gene TRBJ2-6; a weak D match, TRBD2 (6 bases). Looked up from germline, CDR1 is SGHRS and CDR2 is YFSETQ. This CDR3 comprises 16 residues. With 4 bases removed from V and 0 bases from J, the gap between germline ends came to 11 bases. The CDR3 nucleotides are TGCGCCAGCAGCCCCGACGGGAGCTCTGGGGCCAACGTCCTGACTTTC. Amino acid sequence: CASSPDGSSGANVLTF.

V usage is TRBV9 and J usage is TRBJ2-3, with 8 positions matching TRBD2. Trimming removed 5 bases from V and 2 bases from J; junction bases left unmatched: 7. CDR3 size: 15 residues. Germline-derived CDR1 and CDR2 are SGDLS and YYNGEE. CDR3 bases: TGTGCCAGCAGTCAAGCGGGAGTTGACACAGATACGCAGTATTTT. This encodes CASSQAGVDTDTQYF.

The chain combines TRBV11-2 with TRBJ1-1; the match to TRBD1 covers 9 bases. CDR3 length: 12 residues. The junction had 1 base not matched to a gene; V was cut back by 3 bases and J by 8 bases. From germline, CDR1 is SGHAT and CDR2 FQNNGV. The CDR3 DNA is TGTGCCAGCAGCTTCGGACAGGGGGAAGCTTTCTTT. Translating gives CASSFGQGEAFF. Filled out from reference TRBV11-2 and TRBJ1-1, the complete variable domain reads EAGVAQSPRYKIIEKRQSVAFWCNPISGHATLYWYQQILGQGPKLLIQFQNNGVVDDSQLPKDRFSAERLKGVDSTLKIQPAKLEDSAVYLCASSFGQGEAFFGQGTRLTVV.

This clone was seen a handful of times. V usage is TRBV9 and J usage is TRBJ1-1; maybe TRBD1 (6 bases). Trimming cost V 4 bases and J 1 base, with 14 bases left between them. The CDR3 has 15 amino acids. Per germline, CDR1 SGDLS and CDR2 YYNGEE. The CDR3 DNA follows: TGTGCCAGCAGCTCTACAGGGCTGGCGAACACTGAAGCTTTCTTT. Translated: CASSSTGLANTEAFF.

The chain is built from TRBV7-2 and TRBJ1-6; no clear D gene. Germline V gene data show CDR1 as SGHTA and CDR2 as FQGNSA. The length of the CDR3 is 15 residues. The V end was cut by 5 bases, the J end by 0 bases, with 8 bases between. The CDR3, as DNA: TGTGCCAGCAGCCCCGCGCGCTCCTATAATTCACCCCTCCACTTT. Translating gives CASSPARSYNSPLHF. The whole variable domain, filled in from reference TRBV7-2 and TRBJ1-6, reads GAGVSQSPSNKVTEKGKDVELRCDPISGHTALYWYRQSLGQGLEFLIYFQGNSAPDKSGLPSDRFSAERTGGSVSTLTIQRTQQEDSAVYLCASSPARSYNSPLHFGNGTRLTVT.

V and J are TRBV6-5 and TRBJ1-1, with no clear D. This CDR3 has 14 residues. CDR1 MNHEY and CDR2 SVGAGI come from the germline V gene. Deletions cut 5 bases from V and 7 bases from J, with 17 bases between. The CDR3 region has the DNA TGTGCCAGCAGTCGGAACCCTGGGAGTGGTGAAGCTTTCTTT. Its protein is CASSRNPGSGEAFF.

The chain uses TRBV6-1 and TRBJ2-4, with unresolved D. Trimming removed 2 bases at V and 6 bases at J, with 17 bases between. Germline lookup yields CDR1 MNHNS and CDR2 SASEGT. This CDR3 region has 16 residues. The CDR3 bases are TGTGCCAGCAGTGAACAGACAACGAACTTGGTAAACATTCAGTACTTC. Translated: CASSEQTTNLVNIQYF.

For this clone: The junction shows a germline mismatch at one end, possibly a read error. The V call is TRBV5-1, the J call TRBJ2-3; TRBD1 matches 9 bases. The CDR3 has 17 residues. Per the germline V gene, CDR1 is SGHRS and CDR2 is YFSETQ. CDR3 protein: CAGSLVATGGSTDTQYF. CDR3 coding DNA: TGCGCCGGCAGCTTGGTGGCGACAGGGGGGAGCACAGATACGCAGTATTTT.

This clone was counted only a few times. V usage is TRBV19 and J usage is TRBJ1-5; 10 positions agree with TRBD1. This CDR3 is built from 16 residues. Germline trimming cut 7 bases from V and 0 bases from J; bases unmatched to any gene: 6. Germline loops: CDR1 LNHDA, CDR2 SQIVND (reference sequence). CDR3 amino acids: CASTDRGGNSNQPQHF. CDR3 DNA sequence: TGTGCCAGTACGGACAGGGGGGGCAATAGCAATCAGCCCCAGCATTTT.

The CDR3 loop is CASRDAGGNNEQFF. CDR3 nucleotides: TGTGCCAGCAGAGATGCGGGAGGTAACAATGAGCAGTTCTTC. The chain combines TRBV6-1 with TRBJ2-1; 8 nucleotides agree with TRBD2. The CDR3 loop spans 14 amino acids. Losses at the gene ends were 6 bases for V and 5 bases for J; bases not matched to a gene: 6. The germline V gene has CDR1 MNHNS and CDR2 SASEGT.

The chain uses TRBV7-3 and TRBJ2-5; D perhaps matches TRBD2 (6 bases). The CDR3 has 15 amino acids. V was clipped by 3 bases and J by 3 bases, with 14 bases between them. Germline V lookup: CDR1 SGHTA, CDR2 FQGTGA. For the CDR3, the DNA is TGTGCCAGCAGCTTTTCAGGACTAAGAGAAGAGACCCAGTACTTC. Its protein is CASSFSGLREETQYF.

The rearrangement links TRBV15 to TRBJ2-1; D gene unclear. This CDR3 has 12 amino acids. V dropped 3 bases and J dropped 9 bases, with 9 bases sitting between them. Germline CDR1 LNHNV, CDR2 YYDKDF (reference sequence). This CDR3 is CATSSQRGEQFF. The CDR3, as DNA: TGTGCCACCAGCAGCCAGAGAGGTGAGCAGTTCTTC.

The rearrangement links TRBV2 to TRBJ2-1; 8 bases line up with TRBD2. J was trimmed by 12 bases and V by 3 bases; bases with no gene match: 7. CDR1 is SNHLY, CDR2 FYNNEI, per germline. CDR3 length: 13 amino acids. CDR3 sequence: CASSDTAGDRQFF. In nucleotides, the CDR3 is TGTGCCAGCAGTGATACAGCGGGGGATAGGCAGTTCTTC.

V is TRBV2 and J is TRBJ2-1; 8 positions agree with TRBD1. J lost 9 bases, V lost 3 bases, and 4 bases had no gene match. The CDR3 is 13 amino acids. Germline CDR1 reads SNHLY; CDR2 reads FYNNEI. The CDR3 DNA sequence: TGTGCCAGCAGTGATGAGACAGGGGCTGAGCAGTTCTTC. This sequence encodes CASSDETGAEQFF.

The V and J genes are TRBV10-3 and TRBJ1-2, with no clear D. V was pared by 7 bases and J by 2 bases, with 11 bases between. Germline CDR1 and CDR2: ENHRY and SYGVKD. The CDR3 runs 13 residues. CDR3 region: CAITEEANYGYTF. CDR3 in DNA: TGTGCCATCACCGAGGAGGCCAACTATGGCTACACCTTC.

J is TRBJ1-1 and V is TRBV10-3; D might be TRBD1 (6 bases). The CDR3 is 14 amino acids. Trimming removed 5 bases from V and 1 base from J, with 11 bases in between. Looked up from germline, CDR1 is ENHRY and CDR2 is SYGVKD. CDR3 nucleotides: TGTGCCATCAGTCAGGGGCTAGGGAACACTGAAGCTTTCTTT. Encoded protein: CAISQGLGNTEAFF.

The rearrangement joins TRBV6-1 to TRBJ2-7; no reliable D call. This CDR3 comprises 13 residues. In germline, CDR1 is MNHNS, CDR2 SASEGT. Trimming removed 0 bases from V and 3 bases from J, with 6 bases in between. The CDR3 DNA reads TGTGCCAGCAGTGAAGCGAGAGTCTACGAGCAGTACTTC. Translation: CASSEARVYEQYF.

In its sample, this clone was seen once. J is TRBJ1-4 and V is TRBV10-1, with D perhaps matching TRBD1 (5 bases). CDR3 length: 14 residues. Germline V gene data show CDR1 as WNHNN and CDR2 as SYGVQD (reference sequence). The germline V and J ends were trimmed by 6 bases and 8 bases, with 16 bases remaining between them. The CDR3 region is CASSKLGLREKLFF. The CDR3 nucleotides are TGCGCCAGCAGCAAATTGGGACTTCGGGAAAAACTGTTTTTT.

V and J are TRBV5-6 and TRBJ2-5; D remains ambiguous. The germline V gene encodes CDR1 SGHDT and CDR2 YYEEEE. The CDR3 runs to 16 residues. V shed 1 base and J shed 0 bases, with 13 bases lying between them. This CDR3 reads CASSLKQATNQETQYF. The CDR3 coding sequence is TGTGCCAGCAGCTTGAAGCAGGCGACGAACCAAGAGACCCAGTACTTC.

This chain connects TRBV15 to TRBJ2-7, with TRBD1 as a possible D gene (6 bases). The germline V and J ends were trimmed by 0 bases and 5 bases, with 17 bases remaining between them. The germline gives CDR1 LNHNV, CDR2 YYDKDF (reference sequence). The CDR3 spans 16 residues. The CDR3, as DNA: TGTGCCACCAGCAGAGACCAGGGGCCCTCGGCAAACGAGCAGTACTTC. This encodes CATSRDQGPSANEQYF.